This T cell receptor beta chain was sequenced during a study of T cell repertoires in cytomegalovirus infection. With regard to this clonotype: Its antigen is unknown.

Trimming pared 8 bases from V and 0 bases from J, leaving 7 bases between. Per the germline V gene, CDR1 is SEHNR and CDR2 is FQNEAQ (reference sequence). The CDR3 is made up of 12 amino acids. MiXCR, run by TCRdb on the reads, gives a single entry per CDR3 protein. This sample has approximately 910,000 distinct CDR3 sequences, with approximately 32% found just once. General study findings and limits: Clonotype analysis showed dominance of the ex vivo response by HLA-C-restricted CMV-specific TCR beta clonotypes.

The rearrangement uses TRBV7-9 and TRBJ1-1, with D tentatively TRBD1 (5 bases). Specimen: cultured CD8+ T cells from PBMCs, collected from culture after CMV antigen stimulation. The sequence came from a human donor in good health (CMV status not recorded). Some clones in this sample may be carry-over from other donors' samples. Here the CDR3 DNA reads TGTGCCAGCGGGGCCTTGAACACTGAAGCTTTCTTT. This translates into CASGALNTEAFF.